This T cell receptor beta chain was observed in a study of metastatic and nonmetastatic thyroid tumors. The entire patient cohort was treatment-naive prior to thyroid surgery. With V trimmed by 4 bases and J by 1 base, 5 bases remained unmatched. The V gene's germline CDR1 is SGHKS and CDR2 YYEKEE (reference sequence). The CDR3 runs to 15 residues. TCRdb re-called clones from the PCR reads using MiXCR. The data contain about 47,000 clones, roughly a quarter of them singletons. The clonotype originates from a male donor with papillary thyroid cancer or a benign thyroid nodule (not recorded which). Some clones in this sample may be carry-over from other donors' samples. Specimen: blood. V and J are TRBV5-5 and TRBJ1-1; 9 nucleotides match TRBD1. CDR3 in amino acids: CASSLGTGRNTEAFF. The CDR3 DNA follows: TGTGCCAGCAGCCTTGGGACAGGGAGGAACACTGAAGCTTTCTTT.